The present entry profiles one T cell receptor beta chain with its context. This sample is part of a study of cytomegalovirus exposure and HLA in healthy donors. The CDR3 has 11 residues. CDR1 and CDR2 (germline): DFQATT, SNEGSKA (reference sequence). Trimming removed 6 bases at V and 4 bases at J, with 9 bases between. The PCR employed 60 Vbeta primers together with 13 Jbeta primers. Assay used: immunoSEQ multiplex PCR; TCRdb lists only in-frame clones, some missing. Among around 150,000 clones listed, under 85% were seen once. The sequencing sample was made of PBMCs. This TCR came from a woman aged 25-40 years in good health and CMV-seronegative. This rearrangement joins TRBV20-1 to TRBJ1-2; D is unresolved. This CDR3 reads CSAEQSYGYTF. The CDR3 DNA is TGCAGTGCCGAACAGAGCTATGGCTACACCTTC.